Shown below are 14 T cell receptor beta chains from a single sample sequenced in a study of shared clonotypes between healthy human individuals. Profiling relied on immunoSEQ multiplex PCR, and the TCRdb table lists in-frame clones only, not all of them. The sample lists around 600,000 clones; 85% to 95% were seen once. The naive CD8 population came from CD45RO-negative cells selected for CCR7, without terminally differentiated effector memory CD45RA+ cells. Sequenced: naive CD8+ T cells sorted from blood. All receptors derive from a woman aged 30 to 39 in good health.

The V and J genes are TRBV11-2 and TRBJ2-7; the match to TRBD1 covers 11 bases. The V segment lost 6 bases and the J segment 4 bases; nucleotides outside the gene matches: 8. This CDR3 contains 15 residues. Germline lookup yields CDR1 SGHAT and CDR2 FQNNGV. The CDR3 DNA sequence: TGTGCCAGCAGTTCCCGGACAGGGGGCTCTTACGAGCAGTACTTC. Its translation: CASSSRTGGSYEQYF.

The genes are TRBV29-1 and TRBJ2-1; 7 nucleotides match TRBD2. The V gene's germline CDR1 is SQVTM and CDR2 ANQGSEA. The CDR3 covers 13 residues. CDR3 residues: CSLTSADYNEQFF. CDR3 coding DNA: TGCAGTCTTACTAGCGCAGACTACAATGAGCAGTTCTTC.

V usage is TRBV13 and J usage is TRBJ1-2, with D hard to call. The CDR3 is 13 amino acids. CDR1 and CDR2 (germline): PRHDT, FYEKMQ (reference sequence). Trimming took off 1 base at V and 8 bases at J, with 11 bases between the two ends. This CDR3 reads CASSLAPAIGYTF. CDR3 nucleotides: TGTGCCAGCAGCTTAGCACCGGCCATAGGCTACACCTTC.

This chain joins TRBV2 and TRBJ2-1; tentative D call: TRBD2 (6 bases). The CDR3 has 13 residues. Trimming pared 7 bases from V and 1 base from J, leaving 8 bases between. The germline gives CDR1 SNHLY, CDR2 FYNNEI. CDR3 loop: CASKRESYNEQFF. In DNA form, the CDR3 reads TGTGCCAGCAAACGGGAGTCCTACAATGAGCAGTTCTTC.

V usage is TRBV30 and J usage is TRBJ1-1; D remains unclear. V was shortened by 1 base and J by 7 bases, with 7 bases between the two germline ends. CDR1 is GTSNPN, CDR2 SVGIG, per germline (reference sequence). The CDR3 is 11 residues long. This chain's CDR3 is CAWSGSVEAFF. The CDR3, as DNA: TGTGCCTGGAGTGGGTCGGTTGAAGCTTTCTTT.

The J gene is TRBJ1-2, the V gene TRBV28, with D unclear. The germline V and J ends were trimmed by 4 bases and 8 bases, with 14 bases remaining between them. CDR3 length: 13 residues. Looked up from germline, CDR1 is MDHEN and CDR2 is SYDVKM. CDR3 amino acids: CASSYGGISGYTF. CDR3 DNA sequence: TGTGCCAGCAGTTATGGAGGGATTAGCGGCTACACCTTC.

This clone was recorded once. CDR3 in amino acids: CASSQDSSGTYNEQFF. CDR3 nucleotide sequence: TGCGCCAGCAGCCAAGATTCTAGCGGGACCTACAATGAGCAGTTCTTC. The chain uses TRBV4-1 and TRBJ2-1, with TRBD2 matching 9 bases. The V and J ends lost 0 bases and 2 bases, in that order; junction bases with no gene match: 2. Per the germline V gene, CDR1 is MGHRA and CDR2 is YSYEKL. The length of the CDR3 is 16 residues.

The rearrangement joins TRBV27 to TRBJ2-1; no definite D call. The CDR3 sequence is 14 residues long. Trimming removed 2 bases at V and 9 bases at J, with 14 bases between. The germline V gene encodes CDR1 MNHEY and CDR2 SMNVEV (reference sequence). CDR3 DNA sequence: TGTGCCAGCAGTTTAAGTCTCTTTGGGCCTGAGCAGTTCTTC. This translates into CASSLSLFGPEQFF.

This clone was counted a single time. This chain links TRBV10-2 with TRBJ2-1, with D hard to call. Germline V gives CDR1 WSHSY, CDR2 SAAADI. This CDR3 region has 11 residues. The germline V and J ends were trimmed by 6 bases and 12 bases, with 12 bases remaining between them. This CDR3 reads CASRGSAWQFF. The CDR3 nucleotides are TGCGCCAGCAGAGGTTCAGCTTGGCAGTTCTTC.

Concerning this clone: Other DNA sequences from this sample encode an identical CDR3 as well. V is TRBV9 and J is TRBJ2-7, with TRBD2 matching over 12 bases. Germline CDR1 SGDLS, CDR2 YYNGEE. J was trimmed by 4 bases and V by 0 bases; bases with no gene match: 2. The CDR3 consists of 15 residues. The CDR3 sequence is CASSVGTSGTYEQYF. As DNA, the CDR3 is TGTGCCAGCAGCGTAGGGACTAGCGGGACATACGAGCAGTACTTC.

The chain has TRBV13 and TRBJ1-1, with 7 bases matching TRBD1. This CDR3 is 15 amino acids long. Germline CDR1 PRHDT, CDR2 FYEKMQ (reference sequence). V lost 2 bases to trimming and J lost 5 bases; unmatched junction nucleotides: 8. CDR3 nucleotides: TGTGCCAGCAGCTTAACACAGGGGTTTCGTACTGAAGCTTTCTTT. Translation: CASSLTQGFRTEAFF.

The V gene is TRBV19, the J gene TRBJ2-7; D not resolved. CDR1 and CDR2 (germline): LNHDA, SQIVND (reference sequence). This CDR3 region has 12 residues. Trimming cost V 1 base and J 2 bases, with 3 bases left between them. CDR3 in amino acids: CASSIGPYEQYF. CDR3 bases: TGTGCCAGTAGTATAGGTCCCTACGAGCAGTACTTC.

J is TRBJ2-3 and V is TRBV29-1; D is unclear. This CDR3 is built from 15 residues. CDR1 is SQVTM, CDR2 ANQGSEA, per germline. V was cut by 0 bases and J by 5 bases, with 15 bases left in between. CDR3: CSVEDPGTPLDTQYF. The DNA of the CDR3 is TGCAGCGTTGAAGATCCCGGAACGCCCTTAGATACGCAGTATTTT.

V is TRBV21-1 and J is TRBJ2-7; the tabulated D call, TRBD2, remains unverified against the DNA. TRBV21-1 is assigned pseudogene status. The CDR3 sequence is 17 residues long. CDR3 DNA sequence: TGTGCCAGCAGCAAAGGGACTAGCGGGAGAGGTTCCCACGAGCAGTACTTC. Protein: CASSKGTSGRGSHEQYF.